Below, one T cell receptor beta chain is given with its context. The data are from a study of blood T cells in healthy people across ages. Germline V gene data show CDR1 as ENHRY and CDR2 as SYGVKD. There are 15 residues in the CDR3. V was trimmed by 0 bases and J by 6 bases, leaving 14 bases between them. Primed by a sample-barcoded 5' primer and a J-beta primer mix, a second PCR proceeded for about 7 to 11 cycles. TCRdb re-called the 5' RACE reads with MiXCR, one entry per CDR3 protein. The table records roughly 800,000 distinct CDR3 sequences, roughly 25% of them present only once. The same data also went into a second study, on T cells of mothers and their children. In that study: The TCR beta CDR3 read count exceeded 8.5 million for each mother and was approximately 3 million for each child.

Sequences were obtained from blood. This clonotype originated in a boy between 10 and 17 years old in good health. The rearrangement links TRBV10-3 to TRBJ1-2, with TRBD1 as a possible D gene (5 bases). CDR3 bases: TGTGCCATCAGTGAGTCGAGTGTCAGGGTGAATGGCTACACCTTC. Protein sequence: CAISESSVRVNGYTF.